The 5 T cell receptor beta chains below were found in one sample sequenced in a study of T-cell reconstitution after alpha-beta-depleted transplantation in children. Unique molecular identifiers tagged the TCRbeta library. TCRdb re-derived calls from the PCR reads in MiXCR, one entry per CDR3 protein. The sample records 450,000 to 500,000 distinct CDR3 sequences, around 12% being singletons. Sequencing used PBMCs from the stem cell graft donor, obtained from the stem cell graft. These receptors were collected from a human donor who donated a stem cell graft to a child with combined immunodeficiency.

The CDR3 reads CASRGGTVSGKTYEQYF. CDR3 nucleotides: TGTGCCAGCAGGGGTGGGACGGTGAGCGGCAAAACCTACGAGCAGTACTTC. The V and J genes are TRBV6-2 or TRBV6-3 and TRBJ2-7, with D perhaps being TRBD1 or TRBD2 (5 bases each). Germline lookup yields CDR1 MNHEY and CDR2 SVGEGT. Trimming shortened V by 6 bases and J by 2 bases, and 23 bases separated the two germline ends. The CDR3 is made up of 17 amino acids.

This clonotype was counted only a few times. CDR3 residues: CASSVRTAGTSGSIETQYF. In DNA, the CDR3 is TGTGCCAGCAGTGTCCGGACAGCCGGGACTAGCGGGAGTATAGAGACCCAGTACTTC. The genes are TRBV25-1 and TRBJ2-5; 14 nucleotides match TRBD2. V shed 4 bases, J shed 4 bases, and the junction held 14 bases outside the gene matches. The CDR3 is 19 residues long. Per the germline V gene, CDR1 is MGHDK and CDR2 is SYGVNS.

V usage is TRBV5-1 and J usage is TRBJ2-2; perhaps TRBD2 as D (6 bases). Trimming shortened V by 2 bases and J by 1 base, and 9 bases separated the two germline ends. The germline V gene has CDR1 SGHRS and CDR2 YFSETQ. The length of the CDR3 is 15 residues. DNA for the CDR3: TGCGCCAGCAGCTTTGGAGCGGGGAACACCGGGGAGCTGTTTTTT. This encodes CASSFGAGNTGELFF. Together with reference TRBV5-1 and TRBJ2-2, the CDR3 gives the full variable domain: KAGVTQTPRYLIKTRGQQVTLSCSPISGHRSVSWYQQTPGQGLQFLFEYFSETQRNKGNFPGRFSGRQFSNSRSEMNVSTLELGDSALYLCASSFGAGNTGELFFGEGSRLTVL.

This clonotype has just a few counts. V is TRBV6-5 and J is TRBJ2-5; TRBD1 is a possible D gene (5 bases). The CDR3 extends over 12 amino acids. The ends were cut back, 0 bases at V and 6 bases at J, with 5 bases in the middle. Germline assignment: CDR1 MNHEY and CDR2 SVGAGI. The CDR3 protein is CASSYSGQTQYF. CDR3 DNA: TGTGCCAGCAGTTACTCGGGGCAGACCCAGTACTTC.

The V and J genes are TRBV11-1 and TRBJ1-1; TRBD1 matches at 12 bases. Germline-derived CDR1 and CDR2 are SGHAT and FQDESV (reference sequence). With 5 bases clipped from V and 5 bases from J, the junction kept 18 bases outside the gene matches. This CDR3 is built from 19 residues. The CDR3 is CASSRGTGGVGGVETEAFF. DNA for the CDR3: TGTGCCAGCAGCCGAGGGACAGGGGGCGTTGGGGGAGTGGAAACTGAAGCTTTCTTT.